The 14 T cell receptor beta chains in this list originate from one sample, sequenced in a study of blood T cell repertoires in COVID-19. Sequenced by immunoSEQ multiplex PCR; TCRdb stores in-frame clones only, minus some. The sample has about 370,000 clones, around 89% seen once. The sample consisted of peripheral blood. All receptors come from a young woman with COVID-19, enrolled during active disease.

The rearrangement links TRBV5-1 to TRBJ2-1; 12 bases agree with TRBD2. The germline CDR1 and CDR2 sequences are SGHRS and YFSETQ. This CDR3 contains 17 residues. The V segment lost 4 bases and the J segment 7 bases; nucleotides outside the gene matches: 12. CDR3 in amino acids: CASSAPSLAGGPNEQFF. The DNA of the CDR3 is TGCGCCAGCAGCGCCCCATCTCTAGCGGGAGGGCCGAATGAGCAGTTCTTC.

CDR3 bases: TGCGCCAGCAGTGGGGGGACAGGGGCCTACGAGCAGTACGTC. Encoded protein: CASSGGTGAYEQYV. The chain uses TRBV10-1 and TRBJ2-7, with 10 positions matching TRBD1. Germline assignment: CDR1 WNHNN and CDR2 SYGVQD (reference sequence). The CDR3 length is 14 residues. V lost 4 bases and J lost 2; bases outside the gene matches: 2.

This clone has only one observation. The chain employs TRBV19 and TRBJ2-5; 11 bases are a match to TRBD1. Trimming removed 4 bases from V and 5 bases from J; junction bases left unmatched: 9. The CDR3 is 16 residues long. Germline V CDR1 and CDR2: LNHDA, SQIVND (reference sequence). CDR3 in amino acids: CASSKGQGAKLETQYF. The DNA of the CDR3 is TGTGCCAGTAGTAAAGGACAGGGGGCCAAGCTGGAGACCCAGTACTTC.

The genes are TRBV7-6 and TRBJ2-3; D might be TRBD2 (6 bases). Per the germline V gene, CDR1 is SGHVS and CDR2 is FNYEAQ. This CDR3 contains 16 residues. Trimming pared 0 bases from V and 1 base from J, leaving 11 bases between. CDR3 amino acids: CASSLAPGGGTDTQYF. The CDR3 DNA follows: TGTGCCAGCAGCTTAGCGCCTGGCGGGGGCACAGATACGCAGTATTTT.

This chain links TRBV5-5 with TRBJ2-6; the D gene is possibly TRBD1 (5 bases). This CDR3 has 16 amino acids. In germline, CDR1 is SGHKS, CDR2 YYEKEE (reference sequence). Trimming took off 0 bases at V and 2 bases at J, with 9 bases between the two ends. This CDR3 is CASSLAVRAGANVLTF. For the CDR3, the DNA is TGTGCCAGCAGCTTGGCCGTCAGGGCTGGGGCCAACGTCCTGACTTTC.

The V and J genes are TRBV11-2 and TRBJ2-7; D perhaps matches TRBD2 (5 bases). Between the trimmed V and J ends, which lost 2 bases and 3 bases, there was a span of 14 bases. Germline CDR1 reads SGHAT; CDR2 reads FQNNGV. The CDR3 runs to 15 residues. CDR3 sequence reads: CASSLPRGPRYEQYF. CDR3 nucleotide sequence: TGTGCCAGCAGCTTACCTCGGGGTCCTCGCTACGAGCAGTACTTC.

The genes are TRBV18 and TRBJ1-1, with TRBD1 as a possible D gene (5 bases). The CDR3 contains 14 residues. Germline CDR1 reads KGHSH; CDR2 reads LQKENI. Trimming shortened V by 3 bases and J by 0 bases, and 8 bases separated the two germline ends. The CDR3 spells CASSPQGLNTEAFF. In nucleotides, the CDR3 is TGTGCCAGCTCACCGCAGGGTTTGAACACTGAAGCTTTCTTT. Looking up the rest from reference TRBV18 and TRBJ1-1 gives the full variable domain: NAGVMQNPRHLVRRRGQEARLRCSPMKGHSHVYWYRQLPEEGLKFMVYLQKENIIDESGMPKERFSAEFPKEGPSILRIQQVVRGDSAAYFCASSPQGLNTEAFFGQGTRLTVV.

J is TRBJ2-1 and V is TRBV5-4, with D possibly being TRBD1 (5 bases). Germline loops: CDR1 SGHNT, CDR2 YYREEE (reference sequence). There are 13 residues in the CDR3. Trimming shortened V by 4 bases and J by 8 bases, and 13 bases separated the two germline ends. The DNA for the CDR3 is TGTGCCAGCAGCGGAGACAGTAGGGATGAGCAGTTCTTC. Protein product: CASSGDSRDEQFF.

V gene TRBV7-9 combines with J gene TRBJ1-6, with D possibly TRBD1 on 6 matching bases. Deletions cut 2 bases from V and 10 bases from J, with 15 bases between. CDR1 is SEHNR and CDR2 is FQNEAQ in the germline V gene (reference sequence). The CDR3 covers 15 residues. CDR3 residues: CASSLRDTDQSPLHF. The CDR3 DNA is TGTGCCAGCAGCTTACGGGACACAGACCAGTCACCCCTCCACTTT.

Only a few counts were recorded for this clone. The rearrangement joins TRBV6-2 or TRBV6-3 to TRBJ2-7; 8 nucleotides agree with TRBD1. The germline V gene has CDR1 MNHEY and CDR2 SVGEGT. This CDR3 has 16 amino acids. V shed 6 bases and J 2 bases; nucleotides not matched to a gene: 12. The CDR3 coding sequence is TGTGCCAGCAGCTCCACCCCGGGACAGGTTACCTACGAGCAGTACTTC. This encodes CASSSTPGQVTYEQYF.

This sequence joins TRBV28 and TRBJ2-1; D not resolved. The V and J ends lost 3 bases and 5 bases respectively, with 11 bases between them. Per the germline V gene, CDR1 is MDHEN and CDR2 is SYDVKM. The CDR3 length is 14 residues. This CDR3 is CASSFLPPDNEQFF. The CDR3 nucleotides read TGTGCCAGCAGTTTCCTACCCCCGGACAATGAGCAGTTCTTC.

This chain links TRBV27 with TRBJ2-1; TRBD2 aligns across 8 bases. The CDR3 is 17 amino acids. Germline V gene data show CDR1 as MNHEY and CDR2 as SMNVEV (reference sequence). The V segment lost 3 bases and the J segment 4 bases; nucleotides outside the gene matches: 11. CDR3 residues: CASSFFRGGQGYNEQFF. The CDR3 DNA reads TGTGCCAGCAGTTTCTTTCGGGGGGGCCAGGGTTACAATGAGCAGTTCTTC.

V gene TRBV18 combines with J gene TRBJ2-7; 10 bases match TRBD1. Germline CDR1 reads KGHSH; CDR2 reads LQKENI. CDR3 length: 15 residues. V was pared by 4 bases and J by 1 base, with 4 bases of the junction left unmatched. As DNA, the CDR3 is TGTGCCAGCTCACTCGGGACAGGGGTGTCCTACGAGCAGTACGTC. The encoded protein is CASSLGTGVSYEQYV.

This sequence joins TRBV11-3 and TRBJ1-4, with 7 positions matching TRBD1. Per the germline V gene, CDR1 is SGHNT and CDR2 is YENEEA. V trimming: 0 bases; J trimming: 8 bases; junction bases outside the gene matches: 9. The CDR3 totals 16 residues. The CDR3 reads CASSLDPAGGPEKLFF. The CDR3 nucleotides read TGTGCCAGCAGCTTAGATCCGGCAGGGGGACCCGAAAAACTGTTTTTT.